This T cell receptor beta chain appears in the sequencing data of a study of T-cell reconstitution after alpha-beta-depleted transplantation in children. This clonotype appeared a few times. The CDR3 totals 14 residues. Trimming stripped 5 bases from V and 4 bases from J, with 13 bases between. During its preparation, the TCRbeta library received unique molecular identifiers. TCRdb called the PCR reads again in MiXCR, with one record for every CDR3 protein. Of around 380,000 distinct CDR3 sequences listed, roughly 11% are singletons. The chain recombines TRBV12-3 or TRBV12-4 with TRBJ2-3, with D perhaps matching TRBD1 or TRBD2 (6 bases each). This clonotype was obtained from a human donor who donated a stem cell graft to a child with acute myeloid leukemia. Material: PBMCs from the stem cell graft donor, obtained from the stem cell graft. The CDR3 loop reads CASSPVGGPDTQYF. The CDR3, as DNA: TGTGCCAGCAGTCCCGTAGGGGGGCCAGATACGCAGTATTTT.